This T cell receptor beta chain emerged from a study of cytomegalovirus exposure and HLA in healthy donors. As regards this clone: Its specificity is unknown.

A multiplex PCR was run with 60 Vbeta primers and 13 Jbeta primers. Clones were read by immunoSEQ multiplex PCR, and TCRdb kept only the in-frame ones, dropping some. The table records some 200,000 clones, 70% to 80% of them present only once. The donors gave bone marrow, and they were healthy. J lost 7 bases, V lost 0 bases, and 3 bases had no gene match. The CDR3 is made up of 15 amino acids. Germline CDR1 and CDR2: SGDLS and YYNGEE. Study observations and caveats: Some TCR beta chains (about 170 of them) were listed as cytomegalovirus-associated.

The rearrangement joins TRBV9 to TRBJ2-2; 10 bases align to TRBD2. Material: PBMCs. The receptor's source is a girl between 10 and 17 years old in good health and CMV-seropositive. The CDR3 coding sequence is TGTGCCAGCAGCGTAGATAGCGGGGGGAGCGGGGAGCTGTTTTTT. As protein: CASSVDSGGSGELFF.